A selection of T cell receptor beta chains follows, all from one sample in a study of T cell responses to AZD1222 COVID-19 vaccine. The method was immunoSEQ multiplex PCR; TCRdb's version includes in-frame clones alone and lacks a portion of them. The data contain 100,000 to 150,000 clones, about 90% of them singletons. The specimen comprised peripheral blood, sampled on day 0 of AZD1222 vaccination. These receptors all come from an adult in good health. Each CDR3 is given with its conserved first and last residue. D genes are given only for firm matches. Clone size is stated in some rows and not others, as once, few, many or a class when expanded.

d_gene: .; abundance: .; j_gene: TRBJ1-3; v_gene: TRBV6-5; CDR3nt: TGTGCCAGCACCTCCGGGATCTCTGGAAACACCATATATTTT; CDR3aa: CASTSGISGNTIYF
d_gene: .; abundance: .; j_gene: TRBJ2-4; v_gene: TRBV27; CDR3nt: TGTGCCAGCAGTTTAAGCCTCAGGGATCCGACCAAAAACATTCAGTACTTC; CDR3aa: CASSLSLRDPTKNIQYF
d_gene: .; abundance: .; j_gene: TRBJ1-1; v_gene: TRBV7-7; CDR3nt: TGTGCTAGCAGCCAACAAAGGACAAAAATGAACACTGAAGCTTTCTTT; CDR3aa: CASSQQRTKMNTEAFF
d_gene: TRBD1; abundance: .; j_gene: TRBJ1-5; v_gene: TRBV7-2; CDR3nt: TGTGCCAGCAGCTTCGGACAGGGGAACGAGCAGCCCCAGCATTTT; CDR3aa: CASSFGQGNEQPQHF
d_gene: .; abundance: once; j_gene: TRBJ2-2; v_gene: TRBV5-1; CDR3nt: TGCGCCAGCAGCACGGGACCAACCGGGGAGCTGTTTTTT; CDR3aa: CASSTGPTGELFF
d_gene: TRBD1; abundance: once; j_gene: TRBJ1-6; v_gene: TRBV5-1; CDR3nt: TGCGCCAGCAGCTTGGACGACAGGGGACACTCACCCCTCCACTTT; CDR3aa: CASSLDDRGHSPLHF
d_gene: .; abundance: .; j_gene: TRBJ1-1; v_gene: TRBV5-1; CDR3nt: TGCGCCAGCAGCTTGGTTGTATCGTCCACTGAAGCTTTCTTT; CDR3aa: CASSLVVSSTEAFF
d_gene: .; abundance: .; j_gene: TRBJ2-1; v_gene: TRBV10-3; CDR3nt: TGTGCCATCAGTGGAAAAGCTACAAATGAGCAGTTCTTC; CDR3aa: CAISGKATNEQFF
d_gene: .; abundance: .; j_gene: TRBJ1-4; v_gene: TRBV19; CDR3nt: TGTGCCAGTAGCCCTGGCCGCTATGAAAAACTGTTTTTT; CDR3aa: CASSPGRYEKLFF
d_gene: TRBD1; abundance: .; j_gene: TRBJ2-7; v_gene: TRBV11-2; CDR3nt: TGTGCCAGCAGCTTCGGACAGGGGCGGGAGCAGTACTTC; CDR3aa: CASSFGQGREQYF
d_gene: .; abundance: .; j_gene: TRBJ2-3; v_gene: TRBV29-1; CDR3nt: TGCAGCGTTCGACTAGGCGACTACACAGATACGCAGTATTTT; CDR3aa: CSVRLGDYTDTQYF
d_gene: .; abundance: .; j_gene: TRBJ1-1; v_gene: TRBV28; CDR3nt: TGTGCCAGCGCTGCAGGGAACACTGAAGCTTTCTTT; CDR3aa: CASAAGNTEAFF
d_gene: TRBD1; abundance: once; j_gene: TRBJ1-5; v_gene: TRBV27; CDR3nt: TGTGCCAGCGCCCTGGACAGGGGGTATCAGCCCCAGCATTTT; CDR3aa: CASALDRGYQPQHF
d_gene: .; abundance: .; j_gene: TRBJ1-1; v_gene: TRBV27; CDR3nt: TGTGCCAGCAGAGGGGCTGGCGGCGGGAACACTGAAGCTTTCTTT; CDR3aa: CASRGAGGGNTEAFF
d_gene: .; abundance: .; j_gene: TRBJ2-5; v_gene: TRBV7-8; CDR3nt: TGTGCCAGCAGCCGAAATCGGGGAGAGACCCAGTACTTC; CDR3aa: CASSRNRGETQYF
d_gene: .; abundance: .; j_gene: TRBJ2-1; v_gene: TRBV5-5; CDR3nt: TGTGCCAGCAGCTTGAATGAGCAGTTCTTC; CDR3aa: CASSLNEQFF
d_gene: .; abundance: .; j_gene: TRBJ1-1; v_gene: TRBV29-1; CDR3nt: TGCAGCGTGTGGGTTTTGTTGAACACTGAAGCTTTCTTT; CDR3aa: CSVWVLLNTEAFF
d_gene: TRBD2; abundance: few; j_gene: TRBJ2-5; v_gene: TRBV6-1; CDR3nt: TGTGCCAGCAGTGAAGAATGGGGAGCGGGGCGAGAGACCCAGTACTTC; CDR3aa: CASSEEWGAGRETQYF
d_gene: TRBD2; abundance: .; j_gene: TRBJ2-3; v_gene: TRBV5-1; CDR3nt: TGCGCCAGCAGCTTACCTAGCGGGCCTGGCACAGATACGCAGTATTTT; CDR3aa: CASSLPSGPGTDTQYF
d_gene: TRBD2; abundance: .; j_gene: TRBJ2-3; v_gene: TRBV10-3; CDR3nt: TGTGCCATCAGTGCTAGCGGGACTATACGAGATACGCAGTATTTT; CDR3aa: CAISASGTIRDTQYF
d_gene: .; abundance: .; j_gene: TRBJ2-5; v_gene: TRBV5-1; CDR3nt: TGCGCCAGCAGCCCGGAAGGGGCAGGGGCCCAGTACTTC; CDR3aa: CASSPEGAGAQYF
d_gene: .; abundance: .; j_gene: TRBJ2-7; v_gene: TRBV6-2/TRBV6-3; CDR3nt: TGTGCCAGCAGTTCGATTGAACCATCCTACGAGCAGTACTTC; CDR3aa: CASSSIEPSYEQYF
d_gene: TRBD1; abundance: .; j_gene: TRBJ1-6; v_gene: TRBV6-5; CDR3nt: TGTGCCAGCAGTCGACAGGGCAGTAATTCACCCCTCCACTTT; CDR3aa: CASSRQGSNSPLHF
d_gene: .; abundance: .; j_gene: TRBJ1-1; v_gene: TRBV5-4; CDR3nt: TGTGCCAGCAGCTCCGACAGGATCACTGAAGCTTTCTTT; CDR3aa: CASSSDRITEAFF
d_gene: .; abundance: .; j_gene: TRBJ2-3; v_gene: TRBV14; CDR3nt: TGTGCCAGCAGCCTCGTTGAACTGGGCTGGGGCACAGATACGCAGTATTTT; CDR3aa: CASSLVELGWGTDTQYF
d_gene: .; abundance: .; j_gene: TRBJ2-2; v_gene: TRBV11-2; CDR3nt: TGTGCCAGCAGCTCCGCCGGGACACTGAACACCGGGGAGCTGTTTTTT; CDR3aa: CASSSAGTLNTGELFF
d_gene: .; abundance: .; j_gene: TRBJ2-3; v_gene: TRBV2; CDR3nt: TGTGCCAGCGGGCAGAGCACAGATACGCAGTATTTT; CDR3aa: CASGQSTDTQYF
d_gene: TRBD1; abundance: .; j_gene: TRBJ2-4; v_gene: TRBV3-1/TRBV3-2; CDR3nt: TGTGCCAGCAGCCAGTCGGTGCCCGGGACAGGGGGCCGAAACATTCAGTACTTC; CDR3aa: CASSQSVPGTGGRNIQYF
d_gene: .; abundance: .; j_gene: TRBJ2-1; v_gene: TRBV9; CDR3nt: TGTGCCAGCAGCGTAGCGGCCCCGAGCTCCTACAATGAGCAGTTCTTC; CDR3aa: CASSVAAPSSYNEQFF
d_gene: .; abundance: .; j_gene: TRBJ1-1; v_gene: TRBV5-4; CDR3nt: TGTGCCAGCAGCTTGGTGGCAGGAAGTGTGACTGAAGCTTTCTTT; CDR3aa: CASSLVAGSVTEAFF
d_gene: .; abundance: .; j_gene: TRBJ1-3; v_gene: TRBV5-1; CDR3nt: TGCGCCAGCAGCTTGGAATCCCCAGCGGCAGGACCCTCTGGAAACACCATATATTTT; CDR3aa: CASSLESPAAGPSGNTIYF
d_gene: TRBD1; abundance: .; j_gene: TRBJ2-7; v_gene: TRBV27; CDR3nt: TGTGCCAGCAGTCCTCGACAGGGGGCGTCGTTAGGGCAGTACTTC; CDR3aa: CASSPRQGASLGQYF
d_gene: .; abundance: .; j_gene: TRBJ2-4; v_gene: TRBV6-1; CDR3nt: TGTGCCAGCAGTGGGGATAAGCGGAAACTAGCCAAAAACATTCAGTACTTC; CDR3aa: CASSGDKRKLAKNIQYF
d_gene: .; abundance: .; j_gene: TRBJ2-5; v_gene: TRBV5-1; CDR3nt: TGCGCCAGCAGCTTGGTGTCCACCCAAGAGACCCAGTACTTC; CDR3aa: CASSLVSTQETQYF
d_gene: TRBD1; abundance: .; j_gene: TRBJ2-7; v_gene: TRBV5-1; CDR3nt: TGCGCCAGCAGCTCAGACAGGGCGCCCTACGAGCAGTACTTC; CDR3aa: CASSSDRAPYEQYF
d_gene: TRBD1; abundance: .; j_gene: TRBJ2-7; v_gene: TRBV6-1; CDR3nt: TGTGCCAGCAGTGACCTGACAGGGGAATTCTACGAGCAGTACTTC; CDR3aa: CASSDLTGEFYEQYF
d_gene: .; abundance: .; j_gene: TRBJ1-5; v_gene: TRBV28; CDR3nt: TGTGCCAGCAGTCCTCCGGGACCGACTAATCAGCCCCAGCATTTT; CDR3aa: CASSPPGPTNQPQHF
d_gene: TRBD1; abundance: .; j_gene: TRBJ1-1; v_gene: TRBV19; CDR3nt: TGTGCCAGTACTGCGTCAGGGGGCGCGGGCACTGAAGCTTTCTTT; CDR3aa: CASTASGGAGTEAFF